Listed here are 27 T cell receptor beta chains from one sample, sequenced in a study of cytomegalovirus exposure and HLA in healthy donors. Repertoires were generated with immunoSEQ multiplex PCR, while TCRdb's copy carries only in-frame clones and drops some. The data show over 200,000 clones, less than 90% seen once. The sample consisted of PBMCs. These receptors were taken from a woman aged 18-29 years in good health and CMV-seronegative.

The rearrangement links TRBV7-3 to TRBJ2-2, with D unclear. V lost 3 bases and J lost 5, with 4 bases in between. The germline gives CDR1 SGHTA, CDR2 FQGTGA. The CDR3 spans 12 residues. This CDR3 is CASSFYTGELFF. The CDR3 DNA reads as TGTGCCAGCAGCTTCTATACCGGGGAGCTGTTTTTT.

The rearrangement joins TRBV29-1 to TRBJ1-1; the match to TRBD1 covers 9 bases. V lost 6 bases, J lost 5 bases, and 4 bases stayed unmatched. CDR3 size: 12 residues. Germline CDR1 SQVTM, CDR2 ANQGSEA. DNA of the CDR3: TGCAGCGTCGGGACAGGGCAAACTGAAGCTTTCTTT. The encoded protein is CSVGTGQTEAFF.

The V call is TRBV5-6, the J call TRBJ1-6; maybe TRBD1 (6 bases). V was shortened by 3 bases and J by 9 bases, with 13 bases between the two germline ends. Germline-derived CDR1 and CDR2 are SGHDT and YYEEEE. This CDR3 region has 14 residues. As DNA, the CDR3 is TGTGCCAGCAGCTACGGACTGGGGGCTTCACCCCTCCACTTT. As protein: CASSYGLGASPLHF.

The chain has TRBV7-9 and TRBJ1-1; D unresolved. V lost 3 bases and J lost 2, with 10 bases in between. The CDR3 spans 14 residues. Germline CDR1 reads SEHNR; CDR2 reads FQNEAQ (reference sequence). The CDR3: CASSLVRRNTEAFF. CDR3 in DNA: TGTGCCAGCAGCTTGGTTCGGAGAAACACTGAAGCTTTCTTT. Supplemented by reference TRBV7-9 and TRBJ1-1, the full variable domain reads DTGVSQNPRHKITKRGQNVTFRCDPISEHNRLYWYRQTLGQGPEFLTYFQNEAQLEKSRLLSDRFSAERPKGSFSTLEIQRTEQGDSAMYLCASSLVRRNTEAFFGQGTRLTVV.

The rearrangement uses TRBV4-1 and TRBJ1-2; D is undetermined. The V gene's germline CDR1 is MGHRA and CDR2 YSYEKL. This CDR3 spans 17 amino acids. Trimming left V 0 bases short and J 4 bases short, with 18 bases between. This chain's CDR3 is CASSQDEVGADIYGYTF. CDR3 DNA: TGCGCCAGCAGCCAAGATGAGGTAGGCGCCGACATCTATGGCTACACCTTC.

This sequence joins TRBV11-2 and TRBJ1-1, with D unresolved. The germline CDR1 and CDR2 sequences are SGHAT and FQNNGV. The V end lost 3 bases, the J end lost 5 bases, and 4 bases lay between the germline ends. The CDR3 sequence is 11 residues long. The CDR3 DNA is TGTGCCAGCAGCTTTGCTACTGAAGCTTTCTTT. It is translated as CASSFATEAFF.

The V call is TRBV5-1, the J call TRBJ2-7, with 7 bases aligning to TRBD2. Germline CDR1 and CDR2: SGHRS and YFSETQ. With V trimmed by 4 bases and J by 6 bases, 10 bases remained unmatched. The CDR3 spans 14 residues. The CDR3 DNA follows: TGCGCCAGCAGCCCCGGACTAGATTCGGCCGAGCAGTACTTC. It encodes CASSPGLDSAEQYF.

This clone was seen more than once but under ten times. The V gene is TRBV2, the J gene TRBJ1-2; 7 nucleotides match TRBD1. The length of the CDR3 is 13 residues. Unmatched junction bases numbered 6, after V lost 6 bases and J lost 5 bases. CDR1 and CDR2 from the germline V gene are SNHLY and FYNNEI. The CDR3 region is CASSQDRDYGYTF. The DNA for the CDR3 is TGTGCCAGCAGCCAAGACAGGGATTATGGCTACACCTTC.

The chain employs TRBV7-3 and TRBJ2-2; D is possibly TRBD1 or TRBD2 (5 bases each). Looked up from germline, CDR1 is SGHTA and CDR2 is FQGTGA. The CDR3 contains 15 residues. V lost 4 bases and J lost 6, with 15 bases in between. DNA for the CDR3: TGTGCCAGCAGCTGGGACGAAGGCTTCGCCGGGGAGCTGTTTTTT. Amino acids: CASSWDEGFAGELFF.

The rearrangement uses TRBV18 and TRBJ2-7; D possibly corresponds to TRBD2 (6 bases). The length of the CDR3 is 14 residues. In germline, CDR1 is KGHSH, CDR2 LQKENI. Trimming stripped 3 bases from V and 1 base from J, with 10 bases between. The CDR3 loop is CASSPGTVSYEQYF. In DNA form, the CDR3 reads TGTGCCAGCTCACCCGGGACTGTTTCCTACGAGCAGTACTTC.

This chain joins TRBV29-1 and TRBJ1-1; TRBD1 agrees at 8 bases. V dropped 7 bases and J dropped 6; count of bases not matched to a gene: 4. The CDR3 totals 11 residues. Germline loops: CDR1 SQVTM, CDR2 ANQGSEA. CDR3 protein: CSGEDRAEAFF. In DNA form, the CDR3 reads TGCAGCGGGGAGGACAGGGCTGAAGCTTTCTTT.

The genes are TRBV2 and TRBJ2-1, with D unresolved. V lost 6 bases and J lost 2, with 2 bases in between. Germline CDR1 and CDR2: SNHLY and FYNNEI. This CDR3 has 11 residues. The CDR3 DNA reads TGTGCCAGCAGAGCCTACAATGAGCAGTTCTTC. This gives the protein CASRAYNEQFF.

In DNA form, the CDR3 reads TGTGCCGCCAGGGCTTGGAGCTCCTACGAGCAGTACTTC. Translation: CAARAWSSYEQYF. The chain recombines TRBV2 with TRBJ2-7; D is perhaps TRBD1 (5 bases). In germline, CDR1 is SNHLY, CDR2 FYNNEI. The CDR3 is 13 amino acids. V was shortened by 11 bases and J by 0 bases, with 14 bases between the two germline ends.

This clone appeared a few times. V gene TRBV9 combines with J gene TRBJ1-6; no definite D call. Between the trimmed V and J ends, which lost 3 bases and 5 bases, there was a span of 9 bases. The CDR3 spans 14 residues. The germline V gene encodes CDR1 SGDLS and CDR2 YYNGEE. The CDR3 sequence: CASSATVNNSPLHF. CDR3 in DNA: TGTGCCAGCAGCGCCACCGTAAATAATTCACCCCTCCACTTT.

The gene calls are TRBV6-6 and TRBJ2-7; D gene uncertain. Germline loops: CDR1 MNHNY, CDR2 SVGAGI (reference sequence). The CDR3 has 12 amino acids. V was clipped by 0 bases and J by 6 bases, with 6 bases between them. The CDR3 is CASSYSSIEQYF. DNA for the CDR3: TGTGCCAGCAGTTACTCGTCGATCGAGCAGTACTTC.

This chain uses TRBV29-1 with TRBJ2-3; 9 bases match TRBD2. Germline CDR1 and CDR2: SQVTM and ANQGSEA. This CDR3 has 13 amino acids. Trimming at V came to 0 bases and at J to 9 bases, leaving 4 bases not matched to a gene. CDR3 protein: CSVEDRLAATQYF. CDR3 nucleotides: TGCAGCGTTGAAGATCGACTAGCGGCAACGCAGTATTTT.

This chain joins TRBV11-2 and TRBJ1-5; TRBD1 might be the D (6 bases). Deletions cut 4 bases from V and 7 bases from J, with 20 bases between. The CDR3 consists of 16 residues. Germline V lookup: CDR1 SGHAT, CDR2 FQNNGV. The CDR3 DNA sequence: TGTGCCAGCAGCTCGGACACGACTTCCAGGGGACAGCCCCAGCATTTT. Protein: CASSSDTTSRGQPQHF.

This clone was seen once. V usage is TRBV11-3 and J usage is TRBJ2-1, with TRBD2 matching over 10 bases. The germline CDR1 and CDR2 sequences are SGHNT and YENEEA. Losses at the gene ends were 5 bases for V and 7 bases for J; bases not matched to a gene: 2. CDR3 length: 13 amino acids. CDR3 loop: CASSLSGGNEQFF. The CDR3 DNA reads as TGTGCCAGCAGCCTTAGCGGGGGGAATGAGCAGTTCTTC.

The V call is TRBV4-1, the J call TRBJ2-1, with 10 bases that match TRBD2. The CDR3 spans 16 residues. V trimming: 0 bases; J trimming: 8 bases; junction bases outside the gene matches: 7. Germline loops: CDR1 MGHRA, CDR2 YSYEKL. CDR3: CASSQDLQRGGHEQFF. CDR3 sequence (DNA): TGCGCCAGCAGCCAAGATCTCCAGCGGGGGGGTCATGAGCAGTTCTTC.

The V call is TRBV19, the J call TRBJ1-6; tentative D call: TRBD1 (5 bases). Trimming cost V 6 bases and J 5 bases, with 17 bases left between them. The CDR3 contains 16 residues. The germline gives CDR1 LNHDA, CDR2 SQIVND (reference sequence). The CDR3 region is CASSRAAGLDNSPLHF. The CDR3 coding sequence is TGTGCCAGTAGCAGAGCCGCGGGACTCGATAATTCACCCCTCCACTTT. Filled out from reference TRBV19 and TRBJ1-6, the complete variable domain reads DGGITQSPKYLFRKEGQNVTLSCEQNLNHDAMYWYRQDPGQGLRLIYYSQIVNDFQKGDIAEGYSVSREKKESFPLTVTSAQKNPTAFYLCASSRAAGLDNSPLHFGNGTRLTVT.

This clone was counted between two and nine times. As DNA, the CDR3 is TGCGCCAGCAGTGAATCGATAAAGAACACTGAAGCTTTCTTT. Its protein product is CASSESIKNTEAFF. This chain connects TRBV10-1 to TRBJ1-1; D not resolved. The CDR3 contains 14 residues. Germline assignment: CDR1 WNHNN and CDR2 SYGVQD (reference sequence). Trimming pared 3 bases from V and 1 base from J, leaving 9 bases between.

The chain uses TRBV2 and TRBJ1-5; D remains unclear. The CDR3 covers 17 residues. CDR1 and CDR2 from the germline V gene are SNHLY and FYNNEI. The V end lost 6 bases, the J end lost 2 bases, and 20 bases lay between the germline ends. CDR3 sequence: CASRNNVGDRGNQPQHF. CDR3 in DNA: TGTGCCAGCAGAAACAACGTCGGGGATCGGGGCAATCAGCCCCAGCATTTT.

V is TRBV27 and J is TRBJ2-3, with 14 positions matching TRBD2. The CDR3 extends over 16 amino acids. After removal of 8 bases from V and 4 bases from J, the junction contained 8 bases not matched to a gene. The germline gives CDR1 MNHEY, CDR2 SMNVEV (reference sequence). The CDR3 reads CASGETSGRAPDTQYF. The CDR3 DNA is TGTGCCAGCGGTGAGACTAGCGGGAGGGCCCCAGATACGCAGTATTTT.

The chain carries TRBV4-1 and TRBJ2-1; TRBD1 matches 8 bases. CDR1 is MGHRA and CDR2 is YSYEKL in the germline V gene. J lost 5 bases, V lost 6 bases, and 9 bases had no gene match. The CDR3 is 15 residues long. The CDR3: CASRPDRGGDNEQFF. CDR3 bases: TGCGCCAGCAGACCCGACAGGGGAGGCGACAATGAGCAGTTCTTC.

This rearrangement joins TRBV4-1 to TRBJ2-4; tentatively, D is TRBD1 (6 bases). Germline-derived CDR1 and CDR2 are MGHRA and YSYEKL. The CDR3 runs 13 residues. V lost 5 bases to trimming and J lost 5 bases, with 10 bases between them. CDR3 DNA: TGCGCCAGCAGCTATGGGGGCGAAAACATTCAGTACTTC. Translated, it gives CASSYGGENIQYF.

J is TRBJ1-5 and V is TRBV6-1; 8 nucleotides match TRBD1. CDR1 and CDR2 (germline): MNHNS, SASEGT. This CDR3 has 14 amino acids. V shed 8 bases and J 3 bases; nucleotides not matched to a gene: 6. The CDR3 nucleotides read TGTGCCAGCGGAGCGGACAGGGCCAATCAGCCCCAGCATTTT. Protein sequence: CASGADRANQPQHF.

J is TRBJ2-1 and V is TRBV30; TRBD2 might be the D (7 bases). Germline CDR1 is GTSNPN and CDR2 is SVGIG (reference sequence). The V end lost 8 bases, the J end lost 9 bases, and 20 bases lay between the germline ends. The CDR3 spans 13 residues. CDR3 loop: CARRGRGNGEQFF. The CDR3 DNA reads as TGTGCCCGTCGGGGGCGGGGGAACGGTGAGCAGTTCTTC.